The clone carrying this T cell receptor (beta chain) was recorded many times. This CDR3 has 14 residues. Germline CDR1 reads LNHNV; CDR2 reads YYDKDF (reference sequence). Between the trimmed V and J ends, which lost 5 bases and 5 bases, there was a span of 16 bases. The sample is drawn from a study of T cell repertoires in cytomegalovirus infection. TCRdb ran MiXCR on the reads and lists one entry per CDR3 protein. The data contain 560,000 or so distinct CDR3 sequences, more than 15% of them seen just once; the ten biggest clones take up about 24%. The clonotype was recovered from a human donor in good health (CMV status not recorded). Some clones in this sample may be carry-over from other donors' samples. The chain is built from TRBV15 and TRBJ2-7, with unresolved D. Source material: CD8+ T cells from PBMCs. The chain's CDR3 is CATSFMGFRDEQYF. The CDR3 DNA reads TGTGCCACCAGCTTCATGGGGTTCCGGGACGAGCAGTACTTC.